This T cell receptor (beta chain) derives from a study of T cell responses to AZD1222 COVID-19 vaccine. Study-wide results and limits: Donors skewed white British and female; clonal diversity was possibly underestimated.

Using immunoSEQ multiplex PCR, the repertoire was profiled, and TCRdb retains in-frame clones only, with some absent. The table shows nearly 110,000 clones, with about nine tenths occurring only once. CDR3 length: 16 amino acids. With 1 base clipped from V and 7 bases from J, the junction kept 6 bases outside the gene matches. Per germline, CDR1 LGHNA and CDR2 YNFKEQ. As for this clone: As yet, its antigen is unknown.

The source of this sequence is an adult in good health. The chain has TRBV4-2 and TRBJ1-4; 10 bases are shared with TRBD1. The source material was peripheral blood, sampled on day 0 of AZD1222 vaccination. Here the CDR3 DNA reads TGTGCCAGCAGCCAAGTCGATGGGACAGGGGCTGAAAAACTGTTTTTT. The encoded protein is CASSQVDGTGAEKLFF.